The 3 T cell receptor beta chains below all came from one sample that was sequenced in a study of T-cell reconstitution after alpha-beta-depleted transplantation in children. The TCRbeta library incorporated unique molecular identifiers. Using its own MiXCR run on the PCR reads, TCRdb lists one record per CDR3 protein. The table has about 980,000 distinct CDR3 sequences, less than 30% seen once. Specimen: PBMCs, mostly from graft donor cells, collected 360 days after TCRalphabeta/CD19-depleted stem cell transplant. These receptors were collected from a boy under two years old who had a stem cell transplant for SCID, so the T cells may come from the graft donor.

This clonotype has only a few counts. In DNA form, the CDR3 reads TGTGCCAGCAGTTTGAAGGGTTTCAATCAGCCCCAGCATTTT. Translated: CASSLKGFNQPQHF. V and J are TRBV12-3 or TRBV12-4 and TRBJ1-5; D unresolved. The CDR3 spans 14 residues. V shed 3 bases and J shed 3 bases, with 9 bases lying between them.

A few counts support this clonotype. The V and J genes are TRBV18 and TRBJ2-5; D gene ambiguous. Germline CDR1 KGHSH, CDR2 LQKENI. V lost 3 bases and J lost 0, with 11 bases in between. The length of the CDR3 is 15 residues. The CDR3 is CASSPPRVNQETQYF. The CDR3 DNA reads as TGTGCCAGCTCACCGCCCCGCGTGAACCAAGAGACCCAGTACTTC. The variable domain in full, completed from reference TRBV18 and TRBJ2-5, reads NAGVMQNPRHLVRRRGQEARLRCSPMKGHSHVYWYRQLPEEGLKFMVYLQKENIIDESGMPKERFSAEFPKEGPSILRIQQVVRGDSAAYFCASSPPRVNQETQYFGPGTRLLVL.

The chain uses TRBV20-1 and TRBJ2-1, with D possibly called TRBD1 or TRBD2 (6 bases each). The length of the CDR3 is 15 residues. The germline V gene encodes CDR1 DFQATT and CDR2 SNEGSKA (reference sequence). The V gene lost 6 bases and the J gene lost 2 bases, with 17 bases spanning the gap. This chain's CDR3 is CSASPIGGTYNEQFF. CDR3 nucleotides: TGCAGTGCAAGCCCGATAGGGGGGACCTACAATGAGCAGTTCTTC.